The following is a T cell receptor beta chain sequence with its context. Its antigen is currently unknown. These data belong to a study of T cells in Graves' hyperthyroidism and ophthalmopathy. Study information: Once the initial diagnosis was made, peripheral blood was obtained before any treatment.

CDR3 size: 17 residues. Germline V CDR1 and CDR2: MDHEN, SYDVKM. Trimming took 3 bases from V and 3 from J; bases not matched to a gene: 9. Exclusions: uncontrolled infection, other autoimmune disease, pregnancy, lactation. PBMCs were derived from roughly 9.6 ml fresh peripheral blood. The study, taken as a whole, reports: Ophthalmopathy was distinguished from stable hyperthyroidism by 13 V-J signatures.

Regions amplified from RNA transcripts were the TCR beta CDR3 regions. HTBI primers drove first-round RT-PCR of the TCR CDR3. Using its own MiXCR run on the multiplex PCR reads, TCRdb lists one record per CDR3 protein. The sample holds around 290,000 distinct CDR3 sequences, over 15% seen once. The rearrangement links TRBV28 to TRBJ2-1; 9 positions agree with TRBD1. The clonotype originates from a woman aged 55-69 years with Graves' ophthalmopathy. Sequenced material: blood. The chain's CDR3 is CASSFPGGQGHYNEQFF. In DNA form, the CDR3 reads TGTGCCAGCAGTTTTCCGGGGGGACAGGGACACTACAATGAGCAGTTCTTC.